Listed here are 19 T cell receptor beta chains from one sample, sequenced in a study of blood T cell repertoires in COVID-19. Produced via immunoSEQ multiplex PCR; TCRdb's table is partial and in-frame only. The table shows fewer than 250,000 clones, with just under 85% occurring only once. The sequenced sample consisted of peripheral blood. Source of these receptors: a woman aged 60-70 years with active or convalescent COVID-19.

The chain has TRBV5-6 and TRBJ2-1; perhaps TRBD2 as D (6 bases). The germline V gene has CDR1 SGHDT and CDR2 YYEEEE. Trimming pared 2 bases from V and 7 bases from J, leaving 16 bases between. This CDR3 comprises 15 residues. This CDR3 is CASSLYRDFRNEQFF. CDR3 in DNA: TGTGCCAGCAGCTTATACCGGGACTTCAGGAATGAGCAGTTCTTC.

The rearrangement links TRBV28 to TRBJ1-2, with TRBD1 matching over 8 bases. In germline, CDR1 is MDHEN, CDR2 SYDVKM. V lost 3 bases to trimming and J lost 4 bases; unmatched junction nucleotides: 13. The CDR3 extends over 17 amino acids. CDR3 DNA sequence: TGTGCCAGCAGTTTCTACCAACTGACAGGGGTTAGCTATGGCTACACCTTC. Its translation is CASSFYQLTGVSYGYTF.

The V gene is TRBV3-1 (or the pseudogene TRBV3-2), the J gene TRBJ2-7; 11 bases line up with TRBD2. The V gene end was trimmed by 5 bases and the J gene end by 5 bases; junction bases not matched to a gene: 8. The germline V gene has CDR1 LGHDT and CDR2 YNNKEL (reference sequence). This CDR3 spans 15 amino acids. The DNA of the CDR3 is TGTGCCAGCAGCGCTCTAGCGGGAGGATTCCACGAGCAGTACTTC. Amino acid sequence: CASSALAGGFHEQYF.

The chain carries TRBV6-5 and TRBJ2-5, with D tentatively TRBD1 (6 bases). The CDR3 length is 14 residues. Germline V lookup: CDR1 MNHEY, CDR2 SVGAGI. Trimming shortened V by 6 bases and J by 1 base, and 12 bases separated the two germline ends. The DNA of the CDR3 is TGTGCCAGCAGCGCTCAGGGGAGCCAAGAGACCCAGTACTTC. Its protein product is CASSAQGSQETQYF.

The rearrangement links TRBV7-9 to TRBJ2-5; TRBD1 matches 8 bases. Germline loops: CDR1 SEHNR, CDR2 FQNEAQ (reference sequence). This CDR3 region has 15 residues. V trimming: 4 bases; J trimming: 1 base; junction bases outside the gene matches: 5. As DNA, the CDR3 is TGTGCCAGCAGCTCGACCGGACAGGGCCAAGAGACCCAGTACTTC. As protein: CASSSTGQGQETQYF. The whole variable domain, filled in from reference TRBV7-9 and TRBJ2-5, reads DTGVSQNPRHKITKRGQNVTFRCDPISEHNRLYWYRQTLGQGPEFLTYFQNEAQLEKSRLLSDRFSAERPKGSFSTLEIQRTEQGDSAMYLCASSSTGQGQETQYFGPGTRLLVL.

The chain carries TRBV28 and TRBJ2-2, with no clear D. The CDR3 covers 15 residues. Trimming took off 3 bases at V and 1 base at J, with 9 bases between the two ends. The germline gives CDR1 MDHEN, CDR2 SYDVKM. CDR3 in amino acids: CASSLIHLNTGELFF. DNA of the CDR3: TGTGCCAGCAGTTTGATACACCTGAACACCGGGGAGCTGTTTTTT.

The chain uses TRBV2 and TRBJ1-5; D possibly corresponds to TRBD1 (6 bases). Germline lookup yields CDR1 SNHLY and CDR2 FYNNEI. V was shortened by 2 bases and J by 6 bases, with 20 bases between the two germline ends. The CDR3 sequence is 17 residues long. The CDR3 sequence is CASSERRGRATVQPQHF. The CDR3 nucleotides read TGTGCCAGCAGTGAACGGAGGGGGAGGGCTACTGTTCAGCCCCAGCATTTT.

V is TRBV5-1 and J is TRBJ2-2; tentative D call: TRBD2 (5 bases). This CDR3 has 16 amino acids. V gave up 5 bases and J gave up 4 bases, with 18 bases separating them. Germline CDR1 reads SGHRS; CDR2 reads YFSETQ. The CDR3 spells CASSQDRAGGTGELFF. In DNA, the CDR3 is TGCGCCAGCAGTCAGGACCGCGCGGGTGGCACCGGGGAGCTGTTTTTT.

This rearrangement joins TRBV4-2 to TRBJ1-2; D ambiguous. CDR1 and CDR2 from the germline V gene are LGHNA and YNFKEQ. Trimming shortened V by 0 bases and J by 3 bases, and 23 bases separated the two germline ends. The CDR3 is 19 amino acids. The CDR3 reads CASSQDLVREFLSDYGYTF. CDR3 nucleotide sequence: TGTGCCAGCAGCCAAGATCTTGTGAGGGAATTTTTATCTGACTATGGCTACACCTTC.

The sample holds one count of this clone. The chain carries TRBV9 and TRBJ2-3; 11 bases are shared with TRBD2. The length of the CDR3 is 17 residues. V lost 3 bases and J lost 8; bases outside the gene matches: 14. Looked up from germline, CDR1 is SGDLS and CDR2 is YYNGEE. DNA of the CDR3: TGTGCCAGCAGCGCCGGACTAGCGGGTACAGAGGCAGCTACGCAGTATTTT. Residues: CASSAGLAGTEAATQYF.

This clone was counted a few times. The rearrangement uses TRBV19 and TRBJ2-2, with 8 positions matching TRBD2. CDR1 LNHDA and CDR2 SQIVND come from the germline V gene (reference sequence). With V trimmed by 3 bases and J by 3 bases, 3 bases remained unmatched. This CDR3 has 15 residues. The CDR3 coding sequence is TGTGCCAGTAGTATTCCGGGGGGGCACACCGGGGAGCTGTTTTTT. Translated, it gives CASSIPGGHTGELFF. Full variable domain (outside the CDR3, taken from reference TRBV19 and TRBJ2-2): DGGITQSPKYLFRKEGQNVTLSCEQNLNHDAMYWYRQDPGQGLRLIYYSQIVNDFQKGDIAEGYSVSREKKESFPLTVTSAQKNPTAFYLCASSIPGGHTGELFFGEGSRLTVL.

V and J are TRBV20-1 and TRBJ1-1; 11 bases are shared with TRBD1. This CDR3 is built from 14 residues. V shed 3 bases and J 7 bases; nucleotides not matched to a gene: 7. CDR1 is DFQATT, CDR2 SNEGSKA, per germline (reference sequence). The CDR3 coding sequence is TGCAGTGCTAGTGACGGGACAGGGGGTATTGAAGCTTTCTTT. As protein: CSASDGTGGIEAFF.

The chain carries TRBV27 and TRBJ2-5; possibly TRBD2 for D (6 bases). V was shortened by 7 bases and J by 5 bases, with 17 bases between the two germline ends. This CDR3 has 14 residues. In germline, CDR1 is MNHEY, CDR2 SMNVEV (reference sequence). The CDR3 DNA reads TGTGCCAGCACCACTCTTATAGGAGGGGAGACCCAGTACTTC. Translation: CASTTLIGGETQYF.

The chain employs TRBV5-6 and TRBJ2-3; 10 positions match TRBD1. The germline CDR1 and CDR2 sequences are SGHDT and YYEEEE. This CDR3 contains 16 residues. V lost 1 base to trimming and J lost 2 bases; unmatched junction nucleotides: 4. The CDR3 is CASSLRTGGITDTQYF. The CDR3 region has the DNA TGTGCCAGCAGCTTGCGGACAGGGGGTATCACAGATACGCAGTATTTT. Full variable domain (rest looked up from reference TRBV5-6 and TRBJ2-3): DAGVTQSPTHLIKTRGQQVTLRCSPKSGHDTVSWYQQALGQGPQFIFQYYEEEERQRGNFPDRFSGHQFPNYSSELNVNALLLGDSALYLCASSLRTGGITDTQYFGPGTRLTVL.

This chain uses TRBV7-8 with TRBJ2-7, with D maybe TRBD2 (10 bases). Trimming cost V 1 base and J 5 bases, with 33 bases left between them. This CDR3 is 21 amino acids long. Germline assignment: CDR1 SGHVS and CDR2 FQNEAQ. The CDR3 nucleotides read TGTGCCAGCAGCTTAGGGAGGACAGGGGTCCTAGCGGGAGTACATGGAAACGAGCAGTACTTC. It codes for CASSLGRTGVLAGVHGNEQYF.

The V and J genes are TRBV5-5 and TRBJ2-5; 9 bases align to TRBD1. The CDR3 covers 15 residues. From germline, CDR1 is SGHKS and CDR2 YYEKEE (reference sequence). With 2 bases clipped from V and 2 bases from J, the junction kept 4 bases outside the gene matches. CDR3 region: CASSFGTGLQETQYF. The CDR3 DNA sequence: TGTGCCAGCAGCTTCGGGACAGGGCTACAAGAGACCCAGTACTTC.

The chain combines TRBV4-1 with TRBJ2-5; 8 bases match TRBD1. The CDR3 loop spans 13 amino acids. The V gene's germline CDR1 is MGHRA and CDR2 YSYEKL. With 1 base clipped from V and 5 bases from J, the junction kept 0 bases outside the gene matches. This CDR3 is CASSQGTGETQYF. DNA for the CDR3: TGCGCCAGCAGCCAAGGGACAGGGGAGACCCAGTACTTC.

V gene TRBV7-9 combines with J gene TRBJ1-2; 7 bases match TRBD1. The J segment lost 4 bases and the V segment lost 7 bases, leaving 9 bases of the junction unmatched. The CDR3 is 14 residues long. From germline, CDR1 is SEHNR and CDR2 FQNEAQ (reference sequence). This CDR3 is CASNQGTVIYGYTF. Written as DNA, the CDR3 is TGTGCCAGCAATCAGGGGACAGTAATCTATGGCTACACCTTC.

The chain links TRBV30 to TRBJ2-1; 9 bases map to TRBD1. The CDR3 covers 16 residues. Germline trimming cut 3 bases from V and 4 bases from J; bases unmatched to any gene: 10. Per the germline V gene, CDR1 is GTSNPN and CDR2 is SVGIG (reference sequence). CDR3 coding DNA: TGTGCCTGGAGCCGCCCGGACAGGGGAATATACAATGAGCAGTTCTTC. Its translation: CAWSRPDRGIYNEQFF.